This T cell receptor beta chain derives from a study of lymphopenia after photon versus proton radiotherapy. Using immunoSEQ multiplex PCR, the repertoire was profiled, and TCRdb retains in-frame clones only, with some absent. The sample gives about 26,000 clones, approximately 85% of which show up once; roughly 5.2% is in the top ten. The sample holds one count of this clone. Its antigen remains unidentified. One end of the junction does not line up with germline, which may come from a read error. Germline CDR1 is LGHNA and CDR2 is YNFKEQ. This CDR3 comprises 16 residues. Findings and limits, study-wide: After lymphocyte nadir, photon-treated repertoires showed oligoclonal expansion, especially CD8+ Temra. Post-nadir TCR diversity decline inversely tracked overall survival among those who died. Relative stability marked proton patients; photon patients lost diversity and naive cells.

The chain employs TRBV4-2 and TRBJ2-2, with 8 positions matching TRBD1. The sequence derives from a man younger than 45 with gastric cancer. Specimen: peripheral blood, collected from a patient treated with photon-based radiotherapy. The CDR3 sequence is CASSQAQGANTGELFF. CDR3 DNA: TGTGCCAGCAGCCAAGCCCAGGGGGCGAATACCGGGGAGCTGTTTTTT.